The 4 T cell receptor beta chains below all came from one sample that was sequenced in a study of cytomegalovirus exposure and HLA in healthy donors. PCR involved 60 Vbeta and 13 Jbeta primers. Method: immunoSEQ multiplex PCR; TCRdb's copy keeps in-frame clones and lacks some. The table includes about 180,000 clones, 75% to 85% detected once. The material sequenced was PBMCs. The receptors here all came from a young man in good health and CMV-seronegative.

J is TRBJ1-2 and V is TRBV5-1; D ambiguous. The CDR3 spans 13 residues. V shed 0 bases and J shed 7 bases, with 10 bases lying between them. Germline values: CDR1 SGHRS, CDR2 YFSETQ. CDR3: CASSLEAGRGYTF. CDR3 nucleotides: TGCGCCAGCAGCTTGGAAGCGGGCCGTGGCTACACCTTC.

This sequence joins TRBV19 and TRBJ2-3; TRBD1 is a possible D gene (6 bases). Germline V CDR1 and CDR2: LNHDA, SQIVND (reference sequence). The length of the CDR3 is 14 residues. V was clipped by 10 bases and J by 2 bases, with 16 bases between them. CDR3: CAIADRRPTDTQYF. The DNA for the CDR3 is TGTGCCATTGCGGACAGACGACCCACAGATACGCAGTATTTT.

The chain employs TRBV4-2 and TRBJ1-1; no firm D call. Per the germline V gene, CDR1 is LGHNA and CDR2 is YNFKEQ. V gave up 0 bases and J gave up 4 bases, with 15 bases separating them. This CDR3 region has 16 residues. The CDR3 region is CASSQDQGGWLTEAFF. Here the CDR3 DNA reads TGTGCCAGCAGCCAAGATCAAGGAGGGTGGCTCACTGAAGCTTTCTTT.

On this clone itself: At one end, the junction sequence differs from germline, possibly due to a read error. The chain uses TRBV7-9 and TRBJ2-7, with 7 bases that match TRBD2. CDR1 and CDR2 (germline): SEHNR, FQNEAQ (reference sequence). The CDR3 runs 16 residues. CDR3 in DNA: TGTTCCAGCAGCTTACGGACGGCCCGGGGGGCCTACGAGCAGTACTTC. Its translation: CSSSLRTARGAYEQYF.